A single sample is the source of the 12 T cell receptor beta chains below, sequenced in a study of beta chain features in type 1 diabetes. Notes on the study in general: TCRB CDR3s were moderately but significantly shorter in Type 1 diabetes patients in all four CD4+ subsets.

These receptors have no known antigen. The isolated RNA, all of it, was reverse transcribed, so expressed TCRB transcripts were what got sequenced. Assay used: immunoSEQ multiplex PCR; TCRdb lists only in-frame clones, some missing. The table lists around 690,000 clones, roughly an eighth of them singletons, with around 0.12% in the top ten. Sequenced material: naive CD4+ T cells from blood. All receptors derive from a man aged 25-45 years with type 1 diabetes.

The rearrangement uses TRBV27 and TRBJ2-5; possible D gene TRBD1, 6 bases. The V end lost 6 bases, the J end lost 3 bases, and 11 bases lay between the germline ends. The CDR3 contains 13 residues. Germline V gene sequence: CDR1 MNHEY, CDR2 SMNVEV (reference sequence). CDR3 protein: CASSWTEEETQYF. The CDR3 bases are TGTGCCAGCAGCTGGACAGAGGAAGAGACCCAGTACTTC.

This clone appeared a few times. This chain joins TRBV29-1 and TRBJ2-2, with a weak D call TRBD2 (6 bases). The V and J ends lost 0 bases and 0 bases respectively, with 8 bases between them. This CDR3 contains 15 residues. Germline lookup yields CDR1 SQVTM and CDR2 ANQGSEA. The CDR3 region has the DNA TGCAGCGTTGAAGATGGGGGGACGAACACCGGGGAGCTGTTTTTT. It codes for CSVEDGGTNTGELFF.

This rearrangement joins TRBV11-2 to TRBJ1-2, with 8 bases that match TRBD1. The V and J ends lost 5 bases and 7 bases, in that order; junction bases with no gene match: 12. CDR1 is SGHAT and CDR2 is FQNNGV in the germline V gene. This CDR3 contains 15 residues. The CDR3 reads CASSLVTGALPGYTF. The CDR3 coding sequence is TGTGCCAGCAGCCTCGTGACAGGGGCTCTCCCTGGCTACACCTTC. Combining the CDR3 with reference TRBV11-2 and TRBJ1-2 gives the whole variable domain EAGVAQSPRYKIIEKRQSVAFWCNPISGHATLYWYQQILGQGPKLLIQFQNNGVVDDSQLPKDRFSAERLKGVDSTLKIQPAKLEDSAVYLCASSLVTGALPGYTFGSGTRLTVV.

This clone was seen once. CDR3 region: CASSLEFPSETQYF. CDR3 DNA: TGTGCCAGCAGCTTAGAATTCCCCTCGGAGACCCAGTACTTC. V is TRBV11-2 and J is TRBJ2-5, with D uncertain. The CDR3 spans 14 residues. Trimming removed 0 bases at V and 5 bases at J, with 10 bases between. Germline lookup yields CDR1 SGHAT and CDR2 FQNNGV. The full variable domain, in which reference TRBV11-2 and TRBJ2-5 provide the parts outside the CDR3, is EAGVAQSPRYKIIEKRQSVAFWCNPISGHATLYWYQQILGQGPKLLIQFQNNGVVDDSQLPKDRFSAERLKGVDSTLKIQPAKLEDSAVYLCASSLEFPSETQYFGPGTRLLVL.

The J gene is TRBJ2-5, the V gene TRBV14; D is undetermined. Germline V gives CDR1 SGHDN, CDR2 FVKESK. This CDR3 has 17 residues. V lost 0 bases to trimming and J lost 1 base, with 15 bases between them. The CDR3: CASSQDGYKTLQETQYF. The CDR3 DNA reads TGTGCCAGCAGCCAAGATGGCTATAAGACACTCCAAGAGACCCAGTACTTC.

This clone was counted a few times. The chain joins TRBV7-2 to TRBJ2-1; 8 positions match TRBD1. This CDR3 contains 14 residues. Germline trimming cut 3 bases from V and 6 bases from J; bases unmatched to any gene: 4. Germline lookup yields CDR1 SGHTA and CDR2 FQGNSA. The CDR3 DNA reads TGTGCCAGCAGCTTCCTGGACAGGGTCAATGAGCAGTTCTTC. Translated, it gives CASSFLDRVNEQFF.

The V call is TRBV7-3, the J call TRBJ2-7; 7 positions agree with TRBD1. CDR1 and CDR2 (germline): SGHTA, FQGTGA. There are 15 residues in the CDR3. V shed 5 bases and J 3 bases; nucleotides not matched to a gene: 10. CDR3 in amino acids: CASSQEGAKVYEQYF. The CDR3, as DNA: TGTGCCAGCAGCCAAGAGGGGGCCAAGGTCTACGAGCAGTACTTC.

The CDR3 loop is CASSLPGLADENTDTQYF. CDR3 nucleotides: TGTGCCAGCAGCCTTCCGGGACTAGCGGACGAAAACACAGATACGCAGTATTTT. The chain carries TRBV5-6 and TRBJ2-3, with 11 positions matching TRBD2. Germline loops: CDR1 SGHDT, CDR2 YYEEEE. Trimming took 4 bases from V and 2 from J; bases not matched to a gene: 12. This CDR3 has 18 amino acids.

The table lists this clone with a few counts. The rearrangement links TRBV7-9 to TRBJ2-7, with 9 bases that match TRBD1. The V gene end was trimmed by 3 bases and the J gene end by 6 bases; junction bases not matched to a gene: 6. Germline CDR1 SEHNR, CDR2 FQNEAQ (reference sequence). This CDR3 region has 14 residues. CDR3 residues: CASSFGDRAVEQYF. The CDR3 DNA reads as TGTGCCAGCAGCTTCGGGGACAGGGCCGTCGAGCAGTACTTC.

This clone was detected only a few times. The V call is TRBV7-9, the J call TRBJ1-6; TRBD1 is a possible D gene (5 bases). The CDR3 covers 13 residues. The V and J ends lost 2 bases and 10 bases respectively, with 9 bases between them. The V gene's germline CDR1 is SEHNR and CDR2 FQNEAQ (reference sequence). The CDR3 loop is CASSLRGGSPLHF. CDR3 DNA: TGTGCCAGCAGCTTAAGGGGCGGCTCACCCCTCCACTTT. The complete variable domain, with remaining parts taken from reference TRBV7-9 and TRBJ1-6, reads DTGVSQNPRHKITKRGQNVTFRCDPISEHNRLYWYRQTLGQGPEFLTYFQNEAQLEKSRLLSDRFSAERPKGSFSTLEIQRTEQGDSAMYLCASSLRGGSPLHFGNGTRLTVT.

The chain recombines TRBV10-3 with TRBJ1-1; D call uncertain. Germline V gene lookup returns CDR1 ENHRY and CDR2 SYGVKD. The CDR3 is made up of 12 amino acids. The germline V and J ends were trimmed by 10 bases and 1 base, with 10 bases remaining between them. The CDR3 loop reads CASGPANTEAFF. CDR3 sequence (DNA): TGTGCCAGCGGTCCCGCGAACACTGAAGCTTTCTTT.

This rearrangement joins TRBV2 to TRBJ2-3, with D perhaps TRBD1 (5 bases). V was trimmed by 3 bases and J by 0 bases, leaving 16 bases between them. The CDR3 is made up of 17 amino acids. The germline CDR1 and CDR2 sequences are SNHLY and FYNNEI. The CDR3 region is CASSEIPTAPSTDTQYF. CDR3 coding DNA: TGTGCCAGCAGTGAGATACCGACAGCCCCTAGCACAGATACGCAGTATTTT.